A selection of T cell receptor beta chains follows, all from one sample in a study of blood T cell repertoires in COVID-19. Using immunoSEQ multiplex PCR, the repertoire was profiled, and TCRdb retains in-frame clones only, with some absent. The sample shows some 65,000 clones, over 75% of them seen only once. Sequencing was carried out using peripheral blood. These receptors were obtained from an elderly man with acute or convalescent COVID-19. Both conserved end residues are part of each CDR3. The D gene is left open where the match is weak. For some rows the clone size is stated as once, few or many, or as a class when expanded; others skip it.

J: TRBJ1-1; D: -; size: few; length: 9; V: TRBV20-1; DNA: TGCAGTGCTAGCGCGGAAGCTTTCTTT; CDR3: CSASAEAFF
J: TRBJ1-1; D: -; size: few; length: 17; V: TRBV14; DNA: TGTGCCAGCAGCCTTTTCAAGACAGCGTTTTTGAACACTGAAGCTTTCTTT; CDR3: CASSLFKTAFLNTEAFF
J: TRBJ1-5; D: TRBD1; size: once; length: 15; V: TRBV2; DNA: TGTGCCAGCAGGGGGGGACAGGGAGACAATCAGCCCCAGCATTTT; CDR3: CASRGGQGDNQPQHF
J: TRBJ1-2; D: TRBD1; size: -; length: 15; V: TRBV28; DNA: TGTGCCAGCAGTTCCTACAGGGGGCGGGGCTATGGCTACACCTTC; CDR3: CASSSYRGRGYGYTF
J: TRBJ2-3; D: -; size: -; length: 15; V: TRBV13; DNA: TGTGCCAGCAGCTTAGGCGGGAGAAAAACAGATACGCAGTATTTT; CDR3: CASSLGGRKTDTQYF
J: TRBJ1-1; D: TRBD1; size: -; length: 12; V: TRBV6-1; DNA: TGTGCCAGCGGTGACAGGGGTCTTGAAGCTTTCTTT; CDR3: CASGDRGLEAFF
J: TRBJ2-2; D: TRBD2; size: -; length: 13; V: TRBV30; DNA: TGTGCCTGTTCTAGCGGCTACACCGGGGAGCTGTTTTTT; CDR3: CACSSGYTGELFF
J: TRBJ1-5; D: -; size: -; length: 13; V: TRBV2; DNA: TGTGCCAGCAAGGGGGATAGCAATCAGCCCCAGCATTTT; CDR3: CASKGDSNQPQHF
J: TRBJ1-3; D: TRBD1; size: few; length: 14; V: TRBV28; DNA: TGTGCCAGCATCCCGACAGGGGTCGGAAACACCATATATTTT; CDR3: CASIPTGVGNTIYF
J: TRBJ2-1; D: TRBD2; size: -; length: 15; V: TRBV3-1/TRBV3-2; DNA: TGTGCCAGCAGCCATTTAGCGGGAGGGCCGGATGAGCAGTTCTTC; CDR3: CASSHLAGGPDEQFF
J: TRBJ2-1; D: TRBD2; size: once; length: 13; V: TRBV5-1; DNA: TGCGCCAGCAGAACCGGGACTAACAATGAGCAGTTCTTC; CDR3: CASRTGTNNEQFF
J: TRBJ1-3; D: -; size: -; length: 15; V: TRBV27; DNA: TGTGCCAGCAGTTCCAAGGACAGCTCTGGAAACACCATATATTTT; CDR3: CASSSKDSSGNTIYF
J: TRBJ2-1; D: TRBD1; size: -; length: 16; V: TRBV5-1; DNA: TGCGCCAGCAGCTTGGGGGTTAGACAGGGCCCCAATGAGCAGTTCTTC; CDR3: CASSLGVRQGPNEQFF
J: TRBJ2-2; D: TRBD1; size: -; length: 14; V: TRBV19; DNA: TGTGCCAGTAGTAGGGACAGGGATCCCGGGGAGCTGTTTTTT; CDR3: CASSRDRDPGELFF
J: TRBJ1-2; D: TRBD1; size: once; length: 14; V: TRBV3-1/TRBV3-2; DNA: TGTGCCAGCAGTCGAGACAGGGTGAACTATGGCTACACCTTC; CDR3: CASSRDRVNYGYTF
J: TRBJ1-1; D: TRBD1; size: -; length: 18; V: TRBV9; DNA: TGTGCCAGCAGCGTAGGGGGACAGGGGTCGCCCATGAACACTGAAGCTTTCTTT; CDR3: CASSVGGQGSPMNTEAFF
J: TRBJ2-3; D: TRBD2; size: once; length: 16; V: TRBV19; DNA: TGTGCCAGTAGTATAGATCGACTAGCGGCCACAGATACGCAGTATTTT; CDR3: CASSIDRLAATDTQYF
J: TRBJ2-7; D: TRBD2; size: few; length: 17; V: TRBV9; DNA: TGTGCCAGCAGCGCTAACCTAGGGGGGACTAGCGAATACGAGCAGTACTTC; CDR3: CASSANLGGTSEYEQYF
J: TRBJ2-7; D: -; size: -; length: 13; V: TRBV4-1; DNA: TGCGCCAGCAGCCAAGGCAGCTCCTACGAGCAGTACTTC; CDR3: CASSQGSSYEQYF
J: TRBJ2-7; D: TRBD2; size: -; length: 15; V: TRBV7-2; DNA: TGTGCCAGCAGCCGGACTAGCGGGACCTCCTACGAGCAGTACTTC; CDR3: CASSRTSGTSYEQYF
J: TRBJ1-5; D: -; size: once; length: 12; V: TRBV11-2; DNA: TGTGCCAGCAGCCTTAGCGGGAAGCCCCAGCATTTT; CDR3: CASSLSGKPQHF
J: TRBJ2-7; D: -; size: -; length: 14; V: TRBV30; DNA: TGTGCCTGGAGTGCAATAACTACCTCCTACGAGCAGTACTTC; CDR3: CAWSAITTSYEQYF
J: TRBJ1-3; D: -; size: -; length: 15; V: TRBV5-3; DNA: TGTGCCCCTAAGGCAGGGAGGGAATCTGGAAACACCATATATTTT; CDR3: CAPKAGRESGNTIYF
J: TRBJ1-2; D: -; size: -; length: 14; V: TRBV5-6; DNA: TGTGCCAGCAGCTTGGCCAATCGTGCCGGGGGCTACACCTTC; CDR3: CASSLANRAGGYTF
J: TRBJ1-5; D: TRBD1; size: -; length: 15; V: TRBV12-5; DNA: TGTGCTAGTGGTCAGGACAGGGGAGGCAATCAGCCCCAGCATTTT; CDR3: CASGQDRGGNQPQHF
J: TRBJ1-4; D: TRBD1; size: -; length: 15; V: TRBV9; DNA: TGTGCCAGCAGCGCCTCGCAGGGGGCTAATGAAAAACTGTTTTTT; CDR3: CASSASQGANEKLFF
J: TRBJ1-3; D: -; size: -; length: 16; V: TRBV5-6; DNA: TGTGCCAGCAGCTTGGGGGGTACAGGGACTGGAAACACCATATATTTT; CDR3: CASSLGGTGTGNTIYF
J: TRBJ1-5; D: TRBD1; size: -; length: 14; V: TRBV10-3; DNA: TGTGCCATCAGTTCAGGGGGAGGCAATCAGCCCCAGCATTTT; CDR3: CAISSGGGNQPQHF